The clone carrying this TCR beta chain was observed once. Its cognate antigen is unknown. The data were taken from a study of T cell responses to AZD1222 COVID-19 vaccine. General study results and limits: Baseline seropositives among AZD1222 recipients totaled only 5 to 7. Repertoire collection took place solely once the T cell response had peaked. The CD4 TCRs associated with vaccination extended across spike and predominated at 160-218 and 743-854. Increased Spike-specific TCR breadth and depth were observed after two AZD1222 doses.

CDR3 size: 14 residues. In germline, CDR1 is MNHEY, CDR2 SVGAGI. The V segment lost 6 bases and the J segment 6 bases; nucleotides outside the gene matches: 5. Here immunoSEQ multiplex PCR was the method, and the copy in TCRdb shows in-frame clones only, minus some. The sample includes 95,000 to 150,000 clones, 80% to 90% of them seen just once. V and J are TRBV6-5 and TRBJ1-6; TRBD1 matches 7 bases. The sample in question was peripheral blood, obtained on day 0 of AZD1222 vaccination. This TCR came from an adult in good health. The CDR3 bases are TGTGCCAGCAGCCGGGACAGAGCTAATTCACCCCTCCACTTT. It yields the protein CASSRDRANSPLHF.